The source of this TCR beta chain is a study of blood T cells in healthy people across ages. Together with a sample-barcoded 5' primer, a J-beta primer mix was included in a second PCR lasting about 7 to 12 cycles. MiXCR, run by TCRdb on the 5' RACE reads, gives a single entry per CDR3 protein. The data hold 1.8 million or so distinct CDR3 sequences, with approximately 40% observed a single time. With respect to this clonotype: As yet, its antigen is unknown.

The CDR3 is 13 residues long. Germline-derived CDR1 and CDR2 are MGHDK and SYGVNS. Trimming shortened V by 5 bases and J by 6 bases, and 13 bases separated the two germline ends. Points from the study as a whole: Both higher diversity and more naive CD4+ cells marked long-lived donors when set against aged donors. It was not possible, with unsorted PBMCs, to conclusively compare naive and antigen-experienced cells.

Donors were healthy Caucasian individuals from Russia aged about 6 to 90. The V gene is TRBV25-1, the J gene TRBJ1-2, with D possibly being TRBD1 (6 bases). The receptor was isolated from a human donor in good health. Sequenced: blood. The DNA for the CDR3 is TGTGCCAGCAGTATTAACAGGGTAGATGGCTACACCTTC. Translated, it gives CASSINRVDGYTF.